This T cell receptor beta chain was identified during a study of T-cell memory formation after mild COVID-19. Study as a whole: TCR clusters largely stayed donor specific.

In TCRdb, the 5' RACE reads were re-called with MiXCR into one record per CDR3 protein. The table lists 400,000 or so distinct CDR3 sequences, around 20% of them singletons. The CDR3 length is 14 residues. Trimming cost V 4 bases and J 9 bases, with 16 bases left between them. Germline V gene sequence: CDR1 SNHLY, CDR2 FYNNEI. In the case of this clonotype: Its antigen is as yet unknown.

Study findings and constraints: Contracting CD4+ clones sat mainly in CM and EM; CD8+ in EMRA.

Source material: PBMCs or a T cell subset sorted from them (not recorded which). This chain uses TRBV2 with TRBJ2-1; D unclear. The TCR originated in an adult woman who had mild COVID-19 (a few samples of this study predate the infection). Cell type and time point are not known. The CDR3 nucleotides read TGTGCCAGCAGTGGGGTGATCGTTCCGGGTGAGCAGTTCTTC. Translating gives CASSGVIVPGEQFF.